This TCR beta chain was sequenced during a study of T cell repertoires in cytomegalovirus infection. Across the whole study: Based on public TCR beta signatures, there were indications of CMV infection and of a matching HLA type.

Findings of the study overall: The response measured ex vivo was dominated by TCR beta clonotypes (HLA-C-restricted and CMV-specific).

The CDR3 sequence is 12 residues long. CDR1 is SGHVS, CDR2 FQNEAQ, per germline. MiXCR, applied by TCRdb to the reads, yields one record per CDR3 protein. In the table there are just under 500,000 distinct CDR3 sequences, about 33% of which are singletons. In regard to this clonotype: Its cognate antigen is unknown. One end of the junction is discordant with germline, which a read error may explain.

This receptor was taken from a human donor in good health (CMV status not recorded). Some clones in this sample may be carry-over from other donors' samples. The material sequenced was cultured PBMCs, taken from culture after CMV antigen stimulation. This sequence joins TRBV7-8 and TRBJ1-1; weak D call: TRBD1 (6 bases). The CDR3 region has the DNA TGTGCCAGCAGCTCCCTGGCCAGGGGAAGCTTTTTT. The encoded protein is CASSSLARGSFF.